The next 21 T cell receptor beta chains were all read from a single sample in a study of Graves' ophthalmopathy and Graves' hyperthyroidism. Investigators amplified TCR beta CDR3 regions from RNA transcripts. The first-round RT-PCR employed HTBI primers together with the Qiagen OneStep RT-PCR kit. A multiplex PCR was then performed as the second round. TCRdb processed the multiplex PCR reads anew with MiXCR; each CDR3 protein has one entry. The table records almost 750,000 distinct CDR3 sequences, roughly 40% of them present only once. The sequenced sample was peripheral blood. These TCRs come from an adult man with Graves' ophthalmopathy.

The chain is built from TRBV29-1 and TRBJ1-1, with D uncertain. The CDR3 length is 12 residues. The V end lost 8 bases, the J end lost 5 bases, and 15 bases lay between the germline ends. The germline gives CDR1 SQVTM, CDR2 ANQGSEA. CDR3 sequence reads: CSLETFATEAFF. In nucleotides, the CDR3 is TGCAGCTTGGAGACCTTCGCGACTGAAGCTTTCTTT.

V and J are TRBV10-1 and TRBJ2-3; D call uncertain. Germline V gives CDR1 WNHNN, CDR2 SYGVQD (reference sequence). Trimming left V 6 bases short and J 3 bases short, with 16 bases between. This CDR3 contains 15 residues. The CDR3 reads CASSPTLTGTDTQYF. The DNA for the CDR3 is TGCGCCAGCAGCCCGACCCTTACCGGGACAGATACGCAGTATTTT.

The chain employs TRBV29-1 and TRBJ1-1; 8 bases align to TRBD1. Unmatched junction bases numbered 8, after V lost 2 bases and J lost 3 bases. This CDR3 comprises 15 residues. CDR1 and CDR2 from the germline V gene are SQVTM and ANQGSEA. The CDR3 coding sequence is TGCAGCGTTGAACCCCAGGGGGCGCGGGACACTGAAGCTTTCTTT. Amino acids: CSVEPQGARDTEAFF. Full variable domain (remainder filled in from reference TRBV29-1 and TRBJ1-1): SAVISQKPSRDICQRGTSLTIQCQVDSQVTMMFWYRQQPGQSLTLIATANQGSEATYESGFVIDKFPISRPNLTFSTLTVSNMSPEDSSIYLCSVEPQGARDTEAFFGQGTRLTVV.

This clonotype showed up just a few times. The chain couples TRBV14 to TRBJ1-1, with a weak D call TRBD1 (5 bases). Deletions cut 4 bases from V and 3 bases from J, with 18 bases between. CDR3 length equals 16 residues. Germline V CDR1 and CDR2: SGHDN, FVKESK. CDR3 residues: CASSLAPGRGDTEAFF. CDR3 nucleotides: TGTGCCAGCAGCCTTGCTCCGGGACGGGGGGACACTGAAGCTTTCTTT.

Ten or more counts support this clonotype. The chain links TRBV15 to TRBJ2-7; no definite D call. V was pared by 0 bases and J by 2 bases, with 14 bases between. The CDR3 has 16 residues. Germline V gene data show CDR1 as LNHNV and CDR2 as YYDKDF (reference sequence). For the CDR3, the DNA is TGTGCCACCAGCAGAGATACTTACGGTACCACCTACGAGCAGTACTTC. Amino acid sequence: CATSRDTYGTTYEQYF.

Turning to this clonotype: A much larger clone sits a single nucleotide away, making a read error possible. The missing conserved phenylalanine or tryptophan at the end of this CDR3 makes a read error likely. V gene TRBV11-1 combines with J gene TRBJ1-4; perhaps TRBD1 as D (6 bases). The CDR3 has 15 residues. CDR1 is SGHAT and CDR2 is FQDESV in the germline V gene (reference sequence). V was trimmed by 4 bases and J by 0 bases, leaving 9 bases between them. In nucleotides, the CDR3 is TGTGCCAGCAGCTCTGGACAGACAACTAATGAAAAACTGTTTTAT. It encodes CASSSGQTTNEKLFY.

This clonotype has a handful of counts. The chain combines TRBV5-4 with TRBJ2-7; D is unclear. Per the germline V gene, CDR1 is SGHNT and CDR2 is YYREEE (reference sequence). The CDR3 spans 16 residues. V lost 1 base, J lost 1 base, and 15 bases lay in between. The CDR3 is CASSLNPSSRSYEQYF. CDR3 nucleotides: TGTGCCAGCAGCTTGAATCCAAGCTCGCGGTCCTACGAGCAGTACTTC.

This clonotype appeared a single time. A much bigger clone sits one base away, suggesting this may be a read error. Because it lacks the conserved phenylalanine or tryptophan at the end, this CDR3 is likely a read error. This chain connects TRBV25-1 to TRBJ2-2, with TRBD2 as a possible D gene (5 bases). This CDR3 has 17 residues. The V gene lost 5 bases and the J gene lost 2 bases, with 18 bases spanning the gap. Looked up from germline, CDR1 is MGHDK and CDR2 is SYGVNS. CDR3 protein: CASSLSLEAANTGELFL. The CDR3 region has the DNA TGTGCCAGCAGTCTTAGTTTGGAGGCAGCCAACACCGGGGAGCTGTTTCTT.

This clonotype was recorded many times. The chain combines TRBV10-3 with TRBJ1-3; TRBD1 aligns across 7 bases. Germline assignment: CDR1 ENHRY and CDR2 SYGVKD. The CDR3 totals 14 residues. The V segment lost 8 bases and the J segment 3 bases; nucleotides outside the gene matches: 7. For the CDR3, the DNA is TGTGCCATCGGAGGGACAGAAAGTGGAAACACCATATATTTT. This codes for CAIGGTESGNTIYF.

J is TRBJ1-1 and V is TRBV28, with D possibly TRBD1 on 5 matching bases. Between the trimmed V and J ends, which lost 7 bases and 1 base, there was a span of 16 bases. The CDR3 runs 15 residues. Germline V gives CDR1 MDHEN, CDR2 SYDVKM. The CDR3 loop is CASTMLGVGNTEAFF. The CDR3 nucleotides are TGTGCCAGCACCATGTTGGGGGTTGGGAACACTGAAGCTTTCTTT.

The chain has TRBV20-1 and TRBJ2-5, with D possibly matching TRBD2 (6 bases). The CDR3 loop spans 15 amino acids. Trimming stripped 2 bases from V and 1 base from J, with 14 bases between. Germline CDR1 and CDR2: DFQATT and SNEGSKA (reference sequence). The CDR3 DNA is TGCAGTGCTAGAAGGCGGGACGGAGGCCAAGAGACCCAGTACTTC. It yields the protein CSARRRDGGQETQYF.

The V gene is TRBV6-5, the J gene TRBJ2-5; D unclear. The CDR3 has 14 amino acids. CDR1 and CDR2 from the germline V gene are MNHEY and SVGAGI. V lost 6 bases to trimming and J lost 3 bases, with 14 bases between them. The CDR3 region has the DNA TGTGCCAGCAGGATCCATAGGCTCGAAGAGACCCAGTACTTC. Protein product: CASRIHRLEETQYF.

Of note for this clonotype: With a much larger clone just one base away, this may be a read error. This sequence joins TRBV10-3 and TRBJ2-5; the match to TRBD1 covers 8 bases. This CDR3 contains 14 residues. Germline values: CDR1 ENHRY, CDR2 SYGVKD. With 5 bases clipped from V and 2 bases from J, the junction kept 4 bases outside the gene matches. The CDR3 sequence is CAISYGTGQETQYF. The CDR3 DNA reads TGTGCCATCAGTTATGGGACAGGACAAGAGACCCAGTACTTC.

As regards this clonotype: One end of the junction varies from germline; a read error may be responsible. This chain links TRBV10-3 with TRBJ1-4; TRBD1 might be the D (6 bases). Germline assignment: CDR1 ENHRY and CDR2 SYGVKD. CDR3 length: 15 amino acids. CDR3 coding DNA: TGTGCCAGCAGTGCCAACAGGGAACGTAATGAAAAACTGTTTTTT. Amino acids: CASSANRERNEKLFF.

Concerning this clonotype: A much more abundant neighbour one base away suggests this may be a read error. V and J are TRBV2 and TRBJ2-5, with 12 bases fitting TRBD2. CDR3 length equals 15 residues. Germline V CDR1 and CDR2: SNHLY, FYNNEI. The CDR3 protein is CGSGLTSGRQETQYF. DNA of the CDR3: TGTGGCAGCGGTCTAACTAGCGGGAGGCAAGAGACCCAGTACTTC.

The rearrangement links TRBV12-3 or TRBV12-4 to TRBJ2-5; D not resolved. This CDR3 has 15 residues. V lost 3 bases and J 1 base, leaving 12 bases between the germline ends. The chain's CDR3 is CASSFSPTVQETQYF. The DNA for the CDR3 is TGTGCCAGCAGTTTCTCCCCCACCGTCCAAGAGACCCAGTACTTC.

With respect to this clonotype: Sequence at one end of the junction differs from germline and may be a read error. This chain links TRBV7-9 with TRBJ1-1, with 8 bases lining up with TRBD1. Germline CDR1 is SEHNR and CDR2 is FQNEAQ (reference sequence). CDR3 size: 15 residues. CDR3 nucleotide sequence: TGTGCCAGCAGCCCCGGACAGGGATTGAACACTGGAGCTTTCTTT. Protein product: CASSPGQGLNTGAFF. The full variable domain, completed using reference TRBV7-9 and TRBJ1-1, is DTGVSQNPRHKITKRGQNVTFRCDPISEHNRLYWYRQTLGQGPEFLTYFQNEAQLEKSRLLSDRFSAERPKGSFSTLEIQRTEQGDSAMYLCASSPGQGLNTGAFFGQGTRLTVV.

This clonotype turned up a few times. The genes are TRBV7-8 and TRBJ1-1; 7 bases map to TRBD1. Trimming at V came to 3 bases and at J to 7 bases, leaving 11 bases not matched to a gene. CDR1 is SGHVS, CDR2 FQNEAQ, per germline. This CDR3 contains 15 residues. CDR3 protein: CASSFYRGDNIEAFF. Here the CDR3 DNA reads TGTGCCAGCAGCTTTTACAGGGGCGATAATATTGAAGCTTTCTTT.

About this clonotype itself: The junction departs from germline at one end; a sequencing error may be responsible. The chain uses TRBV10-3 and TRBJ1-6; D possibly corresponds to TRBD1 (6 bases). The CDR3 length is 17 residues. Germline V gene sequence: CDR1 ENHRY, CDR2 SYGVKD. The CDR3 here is CASSYSSNRVKDSPLHF. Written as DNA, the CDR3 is TGTGCCAGCAGTTACTCGAGTAACAGGGTAAAGGATTCACCCCTCCACTTT.

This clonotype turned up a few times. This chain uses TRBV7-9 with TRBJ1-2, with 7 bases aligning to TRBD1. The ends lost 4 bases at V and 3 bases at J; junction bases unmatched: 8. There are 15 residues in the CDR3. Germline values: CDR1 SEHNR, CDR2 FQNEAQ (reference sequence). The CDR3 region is CASSSAGGEDYGYTF. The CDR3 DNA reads TGTGCCAGCAGCTCTGCAGGGGGGGAAGACTATGGCTACACCTTC.

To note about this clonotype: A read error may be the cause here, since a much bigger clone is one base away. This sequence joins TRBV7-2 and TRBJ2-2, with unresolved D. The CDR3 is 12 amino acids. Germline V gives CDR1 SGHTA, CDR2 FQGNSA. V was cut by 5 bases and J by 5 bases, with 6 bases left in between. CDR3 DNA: TGTGCCAGCAGCCAGAAAACCGGGGAGCTGTTTTTT. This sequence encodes CASSQKTGELFF. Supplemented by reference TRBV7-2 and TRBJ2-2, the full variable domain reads GAGVSQSPSNKVTEKGKDVELRCDPISGHTALYWYRQSLGQGLEFLIYFQGNSAPDKSGLPSDRFSAERTGGSVSTLTIQRTQQEDSAVYLCASSQKTGELFFGEGSRLTVL.